Below are 13 T cell receptor beta chains sequenced from a single sample in a study of blood T cells in healthy people across ages. Using a J-beta primer mix together with a sample-barcoded 5' primer, a second PCR was run for roughly 7 to 12 cycles. TCRdb called the 5' RACE reads again in MiXCR, with one record for every CDR3 protein. The data hold more than 750,000 distinct CDR3 sequences, with approximately 32% observed a single time. In addition, the sample was reused for a study of T cells of mothers and their children.

The sequenced sample consisted of blood. The source of these receptors is a woman between 35 and 50 years old in good health.

In this sample, this clonotype turned up a few times. The chain couples TRBV3-1 to TRBJ2-1; D is perhaps TRBD1 (6 bases). Germline V gene sequence: CDR1 LGHDT, CDR2 YNNKEL (reference sequence). CDR3 length: 16 amino acids. With 1 base removed from V and 0 bases from J, the gap between germline ends came to 10 bases. The CDR3 coding sequence is TGTGCCAGCAGCCAAGGGGGGCTGAGCTCCTACAATGAGCAGTTCTTC. Translation gives CASSQGGLSSYNEQFF.

A remark on this clonotype: One end of the junction does not line up with germline, which may come from a read error. The chain carries TRBV7-9 and TRBJ2-7; TRBD2 aligns across 7 bases. From germline, CDR1 is SEHNR and CDR2 FQNEAQ (reference sequence). The CDR3 is 15 residues long. DNA for the CDR3: TGTGCCAGTAGCTTGCCGGGGGGTTCTCTGAACGAGCAGTACTTC. Translation gives CASSLPGGSLNEQYF.

The chain employs TRBV6-1 and TRBJ1-1; possible D gene TRBD1, 5 bases. V lost 1 base to trimming and J lost 0 bases, with 12 bases between them. The CDR3 loop spans 16 amino acids. Germline assignment: CDR1 MNHNS and CDR2 SASEGT. As DNA, the CDR3 is TGTGCCAGCAGTGAAGGGCAGGGTGGGGTGAACACTGAAGCTTTCTTT. This sequence encodes CASSEGQGGVNTEAFF.

This chain connects TRBV7-9 to TRBJ2-5; TRBD2 aligns across 16 bases. The CDR3 runs to 17 residues. Germline lookup yields CDR1 SEHNR and CDR2 FQNEAQ (reference sequence). V lost 5 bases to trimming and J lost 4 bases; unmatched junction nucleotides: 7. CDR3 coding DNA: TGTGCCAGCAGCCGAGGGACTAGCGGGGGGGCCCGAGAGACCCAGTACTTC. As protein: CASSRGTSGGARETQYF.

A few counts support this clonotype. The V gene is TRBV10-3, the J gene TRBJ2-7; D is ambiguous. CDR1 ENHRY and CDR2 SYGVKD come from the germline V gene. The CDR3 is made up of 13 amino acids. The germline V and J ends were trimmed by 0 bases and 2 bases, with 5 bases remaining between them. The CDR3 here is CAISESRTYEQYF. The CDR3 nucleotides are TGTGCCATCAGTGAGTCTCGGACCTACGAGCAGTACTTC.

The V gene is TRBV20-1, the J gene TRBJ2-7, with D possibly TRBD2 on 6 matching bases. In germline, CDR1 is DFQATT, CDR2 SNEGSKA (reference sequence). This CDR3 spans 14 amino acids. Trimming left V 0 bases short and J 4 bases short, with 13 bases between. The CDR3, as DNA: TGCAGTGCTAGAGATGCCCAGGAGGGGTACGAGCAGTACTTC. Translated, it gives CSARDAQEGYEQYF.

The DNA of the CDR3 is TGTGCCAGCAGCTTGAGGCCCACAGGGAGGGAAAAACTGTTTTTT. It specifies CASSLRPTGREKLFF. The rearrangement links TRBV5-5 to TRBJ1-4; possible D gene TRBD1, 6 bases. Trimming stripped 1 base from V and 8 bases from J, with 15 bases between. This CDR3 is 15 amino acids long. Germline V lookup: CDR1 SGHKS, CDR2 YYEKEE (reference sequence). Full variable domain (missing parts from reference TRBV5-5 and TRBJ1-4): DAGVTQSPTHLIKTRGQQVTLRCSPISGHKSVSWYQQVLGQGPQFIFQYYEKEERGRGNFPDRFSARQFPNYSSELNVNALLLGDSALYLCASSLRPTGREKLFFGSGTQLSVL.

The rearrangement joins TRBV24-1 to TRBJ2-7, with D perhaps matching TRBD1 (5 bases). Germline V gene sequence: CDR1 KGHDR, CDR2 SFDVKD. CDR3 size: 14 residues. Trimming stripped 4 bases from V and 6 bases from J, with 15 bases between. Here the CDR3 reads CATSDPSTVSEQYF. The CDR3 DNA is TGTGCCACCAGTGACCCCTCGACAGTATCCGAGCAGTACTTC.

There are a few counts of this clonotype. V usage is TRBV20-1 and J usage is TRBJ2-1; 7 bases align to TRBD1. This CDR3 has 14 residues. From germline, CDR1 is DFQATT and CDR2 SNEGSKA (reference sequence). V lost 4 bases and J lost 2; bases outside the gene matches: 5. This CDR3 reads CSATSGQTYNEQFF. The CDR3 nucleotides are TGCAGTGCTACATCGGGACAGACCTACAATGAGCAGTTCTTC.

As regards this clonotype: A much more abundant neighbour one base away suggests this may be a read error. The J gene is TRBJ2-1, the V gene TRBV7-9; unclear D gene. The CDR3 is 14 amino acids. Germline V CDR1 and CDR2: SEHNR, FQNEAQ (reference sequence). The CDR3 here is CASSSSGGDNGQFF. CDR3 in DNA: TGTGCCAGCAGCTCATCCGGCGGAGACAATGGGCAGTTCTTC.

A remark on this clonotype: This sequence may be a read error, since a much larger clone differs from it by one base. This chain uses TRBV9 with TRBJ2-1; D possibly corresponds to TRBD2 (7 bases). CDR3 size: 16 residues. Per the germline V gene, CDR1 is SGDLS and CDR2 is YYNGEE. The CDR3 nucleotides are TGTGCCAGCAGCGTAGTTGGGAGGGGGACCTACAATAAGCAGTTCTTC. Translation: CASSVVGRGTYNKQFF.

On this clonotype: A read error may account for a junction end that differs from germline. J is TRBJ2-7 and V is TRBV13, with TRBD2 matching over 11 bases. Germline lookup yields CDR1 PRHDT and CDR2 FYEKMQ (reference sequence). The CDR3 runs to 16 residues. The CDR3 bases are TGTACCAGCAGCTCCGGGACTAGCGGAAACCCCTACGAGCAGTACTTC. Amino acid sequence: CTSSSGTSGNPYEQYF.

As regards this clonotype: One end of the junction does not line up with germline, which may come from a read error. This sequence joins TRBV30 and TRBJ1-2; D perhaps matches TRBD1 (6 bases). The CDR3 has 16 residues. Germline V lookup: CDR1 GTSNPN, CDR2 SVGIG (reference sequence). DNA of the CDR3: TGTGCCTGGAGTGCCCCCCGGGGCAGGGGTAACCATGGCTACACCTTC. This encodes CAWSAPRGRGNHGYTF.